This T cell receptor (beta chain) was found in a study of shared T cell receptors in the human thymus. The germline gives CDR1 SGHDN, CDR2 FVKESK. The V end was cut by 5 bases, the J end by 3 bases, with 10 bases between. The CDR3 is made up of 14 amino acids. Sequencing used immunoSEQ multiplex PCR; TCRdb keeps in-frame clones, though not all of them. The table lists about 660,000 clones, roughly 90% of them singletons, with about 0.01% in the top ten. These records were also assigned to another study, of human thymus T cells. This second study notes: Finnish infants who were healthy and having corrective surgery for congenital heart defects made up the donors. In corrective heart surgery, resections were taken, and these provided the thymus tissue. Usage of V and J genes appeared biased in thymic and blood repertoires. A high degree of thymic repertoire overlap among unrelated individuals was reported in related research.

Specimen: thymocytes. This clonotype was sampled from a boy in the first two years of life with a congenital heart defect. The chain carries TRBV14 and TRBJ2-2; no clear D gene. CDR3 nucleotides: TGTGCCAGCAGCTATCGCGGCTACACCGGGGAGCTGTTTTTT. Its translation is CASSYRGYTGELFF.